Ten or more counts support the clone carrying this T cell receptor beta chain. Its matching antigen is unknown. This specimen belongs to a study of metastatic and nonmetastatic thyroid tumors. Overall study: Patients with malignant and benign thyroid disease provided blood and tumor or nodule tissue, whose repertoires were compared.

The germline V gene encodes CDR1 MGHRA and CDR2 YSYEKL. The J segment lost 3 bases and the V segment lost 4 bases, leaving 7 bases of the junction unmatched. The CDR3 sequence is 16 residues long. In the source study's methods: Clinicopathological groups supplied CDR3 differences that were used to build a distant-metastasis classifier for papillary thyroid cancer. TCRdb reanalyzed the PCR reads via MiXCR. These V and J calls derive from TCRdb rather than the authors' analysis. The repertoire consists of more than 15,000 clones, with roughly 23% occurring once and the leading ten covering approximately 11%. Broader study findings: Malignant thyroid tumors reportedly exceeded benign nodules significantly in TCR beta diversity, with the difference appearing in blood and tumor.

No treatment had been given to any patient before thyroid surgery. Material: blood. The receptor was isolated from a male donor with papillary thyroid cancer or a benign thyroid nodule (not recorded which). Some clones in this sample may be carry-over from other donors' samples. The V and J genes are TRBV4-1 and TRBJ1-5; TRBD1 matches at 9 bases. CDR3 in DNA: TGCGCCAGCAGCCTGACGACAGGGGGTGCCAATCAGCCCCAGCATTTT. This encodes CASSLTTGGANQPQHF.